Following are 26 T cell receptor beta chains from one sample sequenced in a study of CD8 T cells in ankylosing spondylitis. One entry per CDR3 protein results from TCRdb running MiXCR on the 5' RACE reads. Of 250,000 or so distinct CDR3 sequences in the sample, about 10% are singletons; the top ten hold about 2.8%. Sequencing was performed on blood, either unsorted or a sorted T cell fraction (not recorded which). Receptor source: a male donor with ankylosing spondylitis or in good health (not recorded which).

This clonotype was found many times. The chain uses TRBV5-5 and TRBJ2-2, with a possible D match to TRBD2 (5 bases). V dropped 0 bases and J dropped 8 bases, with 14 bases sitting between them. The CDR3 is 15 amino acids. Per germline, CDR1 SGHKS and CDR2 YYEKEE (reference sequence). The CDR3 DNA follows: TGTGCCAGCAGCTTGGCAGCGGTCCCGGCTGGGGAGCTGTTTTTT. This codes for CASSLAAVPAGELFF.

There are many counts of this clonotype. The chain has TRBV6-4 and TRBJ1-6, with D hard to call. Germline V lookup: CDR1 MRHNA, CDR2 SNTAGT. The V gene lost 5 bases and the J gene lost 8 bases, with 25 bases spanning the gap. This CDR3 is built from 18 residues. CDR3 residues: CASSHVAPTANSYSPLHF. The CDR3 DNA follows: TGTGCCAGCAGTCACGTTGCACCTACCGCTAATTCTTATTCACCCCTCCACTTT.

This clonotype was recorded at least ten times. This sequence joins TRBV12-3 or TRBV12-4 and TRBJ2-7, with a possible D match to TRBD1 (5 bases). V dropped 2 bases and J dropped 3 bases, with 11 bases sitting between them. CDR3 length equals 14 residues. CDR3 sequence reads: CASSLQGKLYEQYF. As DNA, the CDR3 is TGTGCCAGCAGTTTACAGGGAAAGCTCTACGAGCAGTACTTC.

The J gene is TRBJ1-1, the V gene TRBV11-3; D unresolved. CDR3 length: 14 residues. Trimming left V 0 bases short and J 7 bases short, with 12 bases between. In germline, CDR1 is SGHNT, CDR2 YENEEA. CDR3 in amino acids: CASSLDGRQVEAFF. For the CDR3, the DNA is TGTGCCAGCAGCTTAGATGGCAGGCAAGTTGAAGCTTTCTTT.

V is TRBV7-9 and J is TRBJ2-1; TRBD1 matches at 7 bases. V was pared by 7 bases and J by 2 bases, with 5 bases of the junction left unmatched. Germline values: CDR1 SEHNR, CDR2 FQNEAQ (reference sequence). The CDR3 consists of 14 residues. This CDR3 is CASTLTGTYNEQFF. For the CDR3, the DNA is TGTGCCAGCACCCTGACAGGGACCTACAATGAGCAGTTCTTC.

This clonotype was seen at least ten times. The CDR3 nucleotides are TGTGCCAGCAGCGTAGAAACGGGATCCTTCACAGATACGCAGTATTTT. This translates into CASSVETGSFTDTQYF. J is TRBJ2-3 and V is TRBV9; a possible D gene is TRBD2 (5 bases). The V end was cut by 0 bases, the J end by 2 bases, with 13 bases between. The CDR3 loop spans 16 amino acids. CDR1 SGDLS and CDR2 YYNGEE come from the germline V gene.

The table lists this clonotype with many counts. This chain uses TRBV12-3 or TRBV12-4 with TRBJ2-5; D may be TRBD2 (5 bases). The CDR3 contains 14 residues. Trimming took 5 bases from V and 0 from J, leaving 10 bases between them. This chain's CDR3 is CASSRTDYQETQYF. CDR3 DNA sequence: TGTGCCAGCAGTCGGACGGACTACCAAGAGACCCAGTACTTC.

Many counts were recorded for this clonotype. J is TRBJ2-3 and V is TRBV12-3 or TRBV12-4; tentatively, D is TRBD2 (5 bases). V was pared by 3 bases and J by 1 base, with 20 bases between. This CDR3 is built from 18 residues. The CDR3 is CASSFGVPGNWGTDTQYF. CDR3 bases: TGTGCCAGCAGTTTCGGCGTACCGGGGAATTGGGGCACAGATACGCAGTATTTT.

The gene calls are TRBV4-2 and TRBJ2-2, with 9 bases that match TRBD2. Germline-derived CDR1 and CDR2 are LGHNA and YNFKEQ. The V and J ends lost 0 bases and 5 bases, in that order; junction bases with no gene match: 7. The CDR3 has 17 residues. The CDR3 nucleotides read TGTGCCAGCAGCCAAGATCCCAGCGGGGGGTGGACCGGGGAGCTGTTTTTT. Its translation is CASSQDPSGGWTGELFF.

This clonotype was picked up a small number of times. The DNA of the CDR3 is TGTGCCAGCAGCTTCGGGGCCAGGACCGGGGAGCTGTTTTTT. It encodes CASSFGARTGELFF. The V and J genes are TRBV5-5 and TRBJ2-2; D is tentatively TRBD1 or TRBD2 (5 bases each). This CDR3 spans 14 amino acids. CDR1 SGHKS and CDR2 YYEKEE come from the germline V gene (reference sequence). V lost 2 bases and J lost 5, with 10 bases in between. Supplemented by reference TRBV5-5 and TRBJ2-2, the full variable domain reads DAGVTQSPTHLIKTRGQQVTLRCSPISGHKSVSWYQQVLGQGPQFIFQYYEKEERGRGNFPDRFSARQFPNYSSELNVNALLLGDSALYLCASSFGARTGELFFGEGSRLTVL.

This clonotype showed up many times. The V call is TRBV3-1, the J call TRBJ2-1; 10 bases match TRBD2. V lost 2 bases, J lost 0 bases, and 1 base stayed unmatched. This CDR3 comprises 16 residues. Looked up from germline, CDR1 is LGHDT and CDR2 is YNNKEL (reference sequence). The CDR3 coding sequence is TGTGCCAGCAGCCAACCTAGCGGGGGCTCCTACAATGAGCAGTTCTTC. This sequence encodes CASSQPSGGSYNEQFF.

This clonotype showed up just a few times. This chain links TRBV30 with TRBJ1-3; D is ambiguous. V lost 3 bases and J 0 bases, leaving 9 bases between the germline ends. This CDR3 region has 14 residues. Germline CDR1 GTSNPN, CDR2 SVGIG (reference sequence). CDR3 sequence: CAWRRKSSGNTIYF. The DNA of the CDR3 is TGTGCCTGGAGGCGGAAGAGCTCTGGAAACACCATATATTTT.

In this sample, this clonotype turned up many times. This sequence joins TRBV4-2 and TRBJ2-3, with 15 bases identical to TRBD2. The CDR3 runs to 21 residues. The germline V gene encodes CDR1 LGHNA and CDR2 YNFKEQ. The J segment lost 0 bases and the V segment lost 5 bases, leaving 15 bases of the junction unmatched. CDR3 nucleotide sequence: TGTGCCAGCAGCACCGGGACTAGCGGGAGGTTCCCACCACCTAGCACAGATACGCAGTATTTT. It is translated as CASSTGTSGRFPPPSTDTQYF.

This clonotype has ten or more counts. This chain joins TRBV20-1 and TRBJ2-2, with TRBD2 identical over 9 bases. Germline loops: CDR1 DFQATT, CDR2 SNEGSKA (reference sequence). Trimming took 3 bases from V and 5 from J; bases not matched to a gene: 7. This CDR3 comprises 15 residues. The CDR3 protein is CSARRGGPRTGELFF. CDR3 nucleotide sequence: TGCAGTGCTAGGCGGGGGGGCCCACGTACCGGGGAGCTGTTTTTT.

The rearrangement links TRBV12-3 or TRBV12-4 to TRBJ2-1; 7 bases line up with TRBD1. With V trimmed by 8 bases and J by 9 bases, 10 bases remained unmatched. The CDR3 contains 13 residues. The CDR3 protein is CASGYEGAGEQFF. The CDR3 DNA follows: TGTGCCAGCGGTTACGAGGGGGCGGGTGAGCAGTTCTTC.

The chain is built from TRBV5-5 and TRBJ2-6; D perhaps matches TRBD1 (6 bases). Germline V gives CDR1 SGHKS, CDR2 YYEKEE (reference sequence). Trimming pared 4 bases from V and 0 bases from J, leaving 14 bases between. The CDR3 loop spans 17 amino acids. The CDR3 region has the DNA TGTGCCAGCAGCCTAACCGCAGGGGCCTCTGGGGCCAACGTCCTGACTTTC. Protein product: CASSLTAGASGANVLTF.

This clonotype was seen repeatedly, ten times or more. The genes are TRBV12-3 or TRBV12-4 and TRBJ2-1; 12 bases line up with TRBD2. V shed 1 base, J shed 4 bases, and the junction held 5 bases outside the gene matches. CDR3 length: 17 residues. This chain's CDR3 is CASSLDFGTSGYNEQFF. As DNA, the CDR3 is TGTGCCAGCAGTTTAGATTTTGGGACTAGCGGGTACAATGAGCAGTTCTTC.

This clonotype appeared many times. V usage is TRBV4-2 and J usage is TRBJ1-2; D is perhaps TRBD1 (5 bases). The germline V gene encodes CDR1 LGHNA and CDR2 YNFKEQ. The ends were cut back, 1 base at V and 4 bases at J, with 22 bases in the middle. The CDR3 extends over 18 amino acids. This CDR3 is CASSQAWVGGALGYGYTF. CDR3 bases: TGTGCCAGCAGCCAAGCGTGGGTTGGAGGGGCCCTCGGCTATGGCTACACCTTC.

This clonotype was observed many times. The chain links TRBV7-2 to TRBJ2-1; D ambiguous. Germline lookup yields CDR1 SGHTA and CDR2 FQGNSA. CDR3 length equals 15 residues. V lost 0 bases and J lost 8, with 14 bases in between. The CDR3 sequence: CASSLAASLWDEQFF. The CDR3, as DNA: TGTGCCAGCAGCTTAGCGGCTAGTTTATGGGATGAGCAGTTCTTC. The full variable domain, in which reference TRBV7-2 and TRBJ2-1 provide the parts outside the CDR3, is GAGVSQSPSNKVTEKGKDVELRCDPISGHTALYWYRQSLGQGLEFLIYFQGNSAPDKSGLPSDRFSAERTGGSVSTLTIQRTQQEDSAVYLCASSLAASLWDEQFFGPGTRLTVL.

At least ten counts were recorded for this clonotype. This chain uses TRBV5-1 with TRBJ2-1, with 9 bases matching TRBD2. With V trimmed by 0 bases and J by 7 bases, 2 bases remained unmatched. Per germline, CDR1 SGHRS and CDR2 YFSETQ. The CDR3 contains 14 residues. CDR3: CASSLETSGNEQFF. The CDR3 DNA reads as TGCGCCAGCAGCTTGGAGACTAGCGGAAATGAGCAGTTCTTC.

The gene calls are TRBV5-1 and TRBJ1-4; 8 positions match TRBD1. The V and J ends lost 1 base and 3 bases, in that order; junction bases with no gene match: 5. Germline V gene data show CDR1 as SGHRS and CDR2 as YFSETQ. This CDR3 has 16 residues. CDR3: CASSLPETGANEKLFF. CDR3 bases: TGCGCCAGCAGCTTGCCCGAGACAGGGGCTAATGAAAAACTGTTTTTT.

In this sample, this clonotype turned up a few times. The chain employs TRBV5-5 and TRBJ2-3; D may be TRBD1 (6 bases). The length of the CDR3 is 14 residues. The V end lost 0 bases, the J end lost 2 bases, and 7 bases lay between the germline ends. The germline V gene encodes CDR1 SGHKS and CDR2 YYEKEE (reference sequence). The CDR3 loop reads CASSLGDTTDTQYF. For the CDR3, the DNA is TGTGCCAGCAGCTTGGGGGACACCACAGATACGCAGTATTTT.

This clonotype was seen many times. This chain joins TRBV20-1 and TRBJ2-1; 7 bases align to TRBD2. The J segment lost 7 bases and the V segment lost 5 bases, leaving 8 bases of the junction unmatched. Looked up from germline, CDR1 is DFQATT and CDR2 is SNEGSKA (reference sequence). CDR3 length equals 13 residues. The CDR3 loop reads CSAEKRTRNEQFF. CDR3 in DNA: TGCAGTGCTGAAAAGCGGACTAGGAATGAGCAGTTCTTC.

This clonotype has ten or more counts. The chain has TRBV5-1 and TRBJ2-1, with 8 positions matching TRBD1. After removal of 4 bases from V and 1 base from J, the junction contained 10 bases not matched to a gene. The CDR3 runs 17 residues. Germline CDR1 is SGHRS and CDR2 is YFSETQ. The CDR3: CASSHRGQAVSYNEQFF. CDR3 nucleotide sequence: TGCGCCAGCAGCCACAGGGGACAGGCGGTTTCCTACAATGAGCAGTTCTTC.

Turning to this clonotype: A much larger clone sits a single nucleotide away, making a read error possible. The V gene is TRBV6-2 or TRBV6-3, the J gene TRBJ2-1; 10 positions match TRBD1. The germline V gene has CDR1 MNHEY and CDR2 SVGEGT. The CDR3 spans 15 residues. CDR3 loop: CASSYPGQGHNEQLF. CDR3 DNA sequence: TGTGCCAGCAGTTACCCGGGACAGGGGCACAATGAGCAGCTCTTC.

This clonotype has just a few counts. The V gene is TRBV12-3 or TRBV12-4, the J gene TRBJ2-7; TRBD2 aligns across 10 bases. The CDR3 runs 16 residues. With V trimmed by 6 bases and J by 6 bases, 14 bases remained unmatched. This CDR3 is CASSHRPLAGAGEQYF. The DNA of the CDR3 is TGTGCCAGCAGCCACCGTCCCCTAGCGGGGGCCGGCGAGCAGTACTTC.